The text below deals with one T cell receptor (beta chain). The data belong to a study of blood T cell repertoires in COVID-19. In the study overall: COVID-19 samples, acute and convalescent, were from the United States, Italy and Spain. Sources were T cells, B-cell-depleted T cells, or PBMCs; the material itself was cDNA or gDNA.

Original methodology: Counts of nucleated cells, estimated from reference gene primer amplification, were obtained. Method: immunoSEQ multiplex PCR; TCRdb's copy keeps in-frame clones and lacks some. Clone size and the V and J calls come from that table; the DNA yielded D and trimming. This table has around 40,000 clones, approximately 91% appearing once. From germline, CDR1 is SGHAT and CDR2 FQDESV (reference sequence). Trimming took off 7 bases at V and 4 bases at J, with 16 bases between the two ends. This CDR3 has 15 residues. The sequenced sample was peripheral blood. The receptor was isolated from a man in his forties or fifties with active COVID-19. The gene calls are TRBV11-1 and TRBJ2-2; tentative D call: TRBD1 (5 bases). The CDR3 here is CASTKEQASTGELFF. The CDR3 DNA is TGTGCCAGCACCAAAGAACAGGCCTCCACCGGGGAGCTGTTTTTT.